What follows are 3 T cell receptor beta chains derived from one specimen sequenced in a study of blood T cell repertoires in COVID-19. The method was immunoSEQ multiplex PCR; TCRdb's version includes in-frame clones alone and lacks a portion of them. This table holds some 200,000 clones, approximately 86% found once. Source material: peripheral blood. These receptors were collected from a man in his sixties with COVID-19, enrolled during active disease.

This clone has only a few counts. V is TRBV2 and J is TRBJ1-1, with D tentatively TRBD1 (6 bases). This CDR3 contains 14 residues. V was trimmed by 6 bases and J by 3 bases, leaving 14 bases between them. Germline lookup yields CDR1 SNHLY and CDR2 FYNNEI. The DNA for the CDR3 is TGTGCCAGCAGGACAGGTCAGGCGGACACTGAAGCTTTCTTT. Translated, it gives CASRTGQADTEAFF.

This chain uses TRBV25-1 with TRBJ1-1; 9 nucleotides line up with TRBD1. V was pared by 6 bases and J by 7 bases, with 3 bases of the junction left unmatched. Germline V gene sequence: CDR1 MGHDK, CDR2 SYGVNS. The CDR3 covers 12 residues. In nucleotides, the CDR3 is TGTGCCAGCAGAGGGGACAGGGTTGAAGCTTTCTTT. Amino acid sequence: CASRGDRVEAFF.

This clone was recorded a few times. This specimen includes other DNA sequences encoding the same CDR3. V gene TRBV10-3 combines with J gene TRBJ1-1, with 9 bases identical to TRBD1. The V gene end was trimmed by 7 bases and the J gene end by 5 bases; junction bases not matched to a gene: 5. The germline V gene encodes CDR1 ENHRY and CDR2 SYGVKD. This CDR3 is 13 amino acids long. The CDR3 DNA is TGTGCCATCAAAGGGACAGGGACGACTGAAGCTTTCTTT. This codes for CAIKGTGTTEAFF.